Shown below are 15 T cell receptor beta chains from a single sample sequenced in a study of Graves' ophthalmopathy and Graves' hyperthyroidism. RNA transcripts were the template, and TCR beta CDR3 regions were amplified from them. HTBI primers primed a first-round RT-PCR, and a second-round multiplex PCR followed. Each CDR3 protein is one row after TCRdb ran MiXCR on the multiplex PCR reads. The repertoire includes 1 million to 1.3 million distinct CDR3 sequences, 35% to 45% of them detected once, and 8.5% to 14% sits in the top ten. The sample consisted of peripheral blood or thyroid tissue (not recorded which). The receptors were sampled from an adult man with Graves' hyperthyroidism.

In DNA, the CDR3 is TGTGCCAGCAGCCAAAGTAGCGCGGAGACCCAGTACTTC. Its protein is CASSQSSAETQYF. The chain joins TRBV7-9 to TRBJ2-5; TRBD2 is a possible D gene (5 bases). Trimming removed 5 bases at V and 5 bases at J, with 12 bases between. The CDR3 totals 13 residues. The germline V gene encodes CDR1 SEHNR and CDR2 FQNEAQ (reference sequence).

This clonotype was seen many times. The chain uses TRBV11-2 and TRBJ1-6; TRBD1 aligns across 9 bases. V trimming: 4 bases; J trimming: 9 bases; junction bases outside the gene matches: 16. CDR3 length equals 18 residues. In germline, CDR1 is SGHAT, CDR2 FQNNGV. The DNA of the CDR3 is TGTGCCAGCAGCTCCCGGGGGGACAGGGATCCCTTTGGTTCACCCCTCCACTTT. This sequence encodes CASSSRGDRDPFGSPLHF. The full variable domain, in which reference TRBV11-2 and TRBJ1-6 provide the parts outside the CDR3, is EAGVAQSPRYKIIEKRQSVAFWCNPISGHATLYWYQQILGQGPKLLIQFQNNGVVDDSQLPKDRFSAERLKGVDSTLKIQPAKLEDSAVYLCASSSRGDRDPFGSPLHFGNGTRLTVT.

V gene TRBV7-8 combines with J gene TRBJ2-2; D is perhaps TRBD1 (6 bases). Deletions cut 4 bases from V and 0 bases from J, with 12 bases between. The CDR3 is made up of 16 amino acids. Germline V gene data show CDR1 as SGHVS and CDR2 as FQNEAQ. The CDR3 nucleotides are TGTGCCAGCAGCTCTCATTACAGGGCGAACACCGGGGAGCTGTTTTTT. This encodes CASSSHYRANTGELFF.

Of note for this clonotype: This could be a read error, since a much larger clone is one nucleotide away. The chain has TRBV7-2 and TRBJ2-7; TRBD1 might be the D (5 bases). Germline V gene data show CDR1 as SGHTA and CDR2 as FQGNSA. This CDR3 comprises 15 residues. V was clipped by 4 bases and J by 0 bases, with 13 bases between them. The chain's CDR3 is CASSWTPNSSYEQYF. The DNA of the CDR3 is TGTGCCAGCAGCTGGACACCGAACAGCTCCTACGAGCAGTACTTC.

This clonotype was recorded once. The gene calls are TRBV9 and TRBJ1-4; 7 bases agree with TRBD1. The CDR3 covers 15 residues. Losses at the gene ends were 4 bases for V and 7 bases for J; bases not matched to a gene: 10. The V gene's germline CDR1 is SGDLS and CDR2 YYNGEE. CDR3 sequence (DNA): TGTGCCAGCAGCCCGCAGACAGGGTCCGGTGAAAAACTGTTTTTT. This sequence encodes CASSPQTGSGEKLFF.

Only a few counts were recorded for this clonotype. This rearrangement joins TRBV28 to TRBJ2-7; possibly TRBD1 for D (6 bases). CDR3 length equals 13 residues. The germline V and J ends were trimmed by 3 bases and 6 bases, with 12 bases remaining between them. Germline loops: CDR1 MDHEN, CDR2 SYDVKM. CDR3 sequence: CASSLTGLGEQYF. CDR3 sequence (DNA): TGTGCCAGCAGTTTGACAGGCCTTGGCGAGCAGTACTTC.

This clonotype appeared a single time. The gene calls are TRBV10-3 and TRBJ2-7; tentatively, D is TRBD1 (6 bases). Germline values: CDR1 ENHRY, CDR2 SYGVKD. V was pared by 3 bases and J by 1 base, with 13 bases between. This CDR3 contains 15 residues. CDR3 loop: CAISDVGGASYEQYF. CDR3 coding DNA: TGTGCCATCAGTGACGTTGGGGGCGCTTCCTACGAGCAGTACTTC.

The chain links TRBV5-1 to TRBJ2-7; D possibly corresponds to TRBD1 (5 bases). CDR3 size: 17 residues. Trimming stripped 0 bases from V and 3 bases from J, with 19 bases between. Germline CDR1 reads SGHRS; CDR2 reads YFSETQ. The CDR3 coding sequence is TGCGCCAGCAGCTTGGCCTCTGATGCGGTAGGGGACTACGAGCAGTACTTC. Translation: CASSLASDAVGDYEQYF.

This clonotype was counted at least ten times. This chain uses TRBV2 with TRBJ2-5, with no clear D. Germline V gene lookup returns CDR1 SNHLY and CDR2 FYNNEI. The CDR3 spans 14 residues. Deletions cut 1 base from V and 1 base from J, with 7 bases between. CDR3 in amino acids: CASSEGVPQETQYF. In nucleotides, the CDR3 is TGTGCCAGCAGTGAAGGGGTCCCCCAAGAGACCCAGTACTTC.

The V call is TRBV9, the J call TRBJ1-3; 10 nucleotides agree with TRBD1. J gave up 2 bases and V 3 bases, and 14 bases lay outside the gene matches. CDR1 and CDR2 from the germline V gene are SGDLS and YYNGEE. The CDR3 contains 19 residues. The CDR3 nucleotides are TGTGCCAGCAGCGCCTATGGGACAGGGGCGGCGGTTGCTGGAAACACCATATATTTT. This codes for CASSAYGTGAAVAGNTIYF.

V is TRBV7-7 and J is TRBJ2-3; D uncertain. Germline V gives CDR1 SSHAT, CDR2 FNYEAQ (reference sequence). The CDR3 loop spans 14 amino acids. The V end was cut by 5 bases, the J end by 5 bases, with 14 bases between. CDR3 loop: CASSRSAGRDTQYF. In DNA form, the CDR3 reads TGTGCCAGCAGCCGATCTGCTGGGCGAGATACGCAGTATTTT.

The table lists this clonotype with many counts. The V call is TRBV10-3, the J call TRBJ2-5; TRBD1 aligns across 7 bases. J lost 5 bases, V lost 4 bases, and 10 bases had no gene match. This CDR3 is 15 amino acids long. Germline values: CDR1 ENHRY, CDR2 SYGVKD. CDR3 region: CAISAGTAYGETQYF. DNA for the CDR3: TGTGCCATCAGTGCCGGGACAGCTTACGGGGAGACCCAGTACTTC.

The chain is built from TRBV7-2 and TRBJ2-2, with TRBD1 matching over 12 bases. Germline V gene sequence: CDR1 SGHTA, CDR2 FQGNSA. With V trimmed by 5 bases and J by 6 bases, 10 bases remained unmatched. This CDR3 comprises 17 residues. DNA of the CDR3: TGTGCCAGCAGCGTCCGGGACAGGGGGCTGATGGCCGGGGAGCTGTTTTTT. Translated: CASSVRDRGLMAGELFF.

This clonotype showed up many times. V gene TRBV5-1 combines with J gene TRBJ2-2; a possible D gene is TRBD2 (6 bases). This CDR3 is built from 15 residues. The germline V and J ends were trimmed by 0 bases and 6 bases, with 12 bases remaining between them. CDR1 SGHRS and CDR2 YFSETQ come from the germline V gene. This chain's CDR3 is CASSLALGEAGELFF. The CDR3 coding sequence is TGCGCCAGCAGCTTGGCCCTGGGGGAGGCCGGGGAGCTGTTTTTT. Filled out from reference TRBV5-1 and TRBJ2-2, the complete variable domain reads KAGVTQTPRYLIKTRGQQVTLSCSPISGHRSVSWYQQTPGQGLQFLFEYFSETQRNKGNFPGRFSGRQFSNSRSEMNVSTLELGDSALYLCASSLALGEAGELFFGEGSRLTVL.

This clonotype appeared a few times. The rearrangement uses TRBV19 and TRBJ2-2; D might be TRBD2 (5 bases). This CDR3 has 16 residues. V shed 3 bases and J shed 7 bases, with 18 bases lying between them. The germline gives CDR1 LNHDA, CDR2 SQIVND (reference sequence). The CDR3 loop is CASSITHPAGSGELFF. Here the CDR3 DNA reads TGTGCCAGTAGTATCACCCATCCCGCGGGCAGCGGGGAGCTGTTTTTT. The complete variable domain, with remaining parts taken from reference TRBV19 and TRBJ2-2, reads DGGITQSPKYLFRKEGQNVTLSCEQNLNHDAMYWYRQDPGQGLRLIYYSQIVNDFQKGDIAEGYSVSREKKESFPLTVTSAQKNPTAFYLCASSITHPAGSGELFFGEGSRLTVL.